This passage covers 9 T cell receptor beta chains from one sample sequenced in a study of beta chain features in type 1 diabetes. No antigen is known for these receptors. Every bit of the isolated RNA underwent reverse transcription, so sequencing read expressed TCRB transcripts. Clones were sequenced by immunoSEQ multiplex PCR, and TCRdb holds only the in-frame ones, with some missing. The sample carries about 340,000 clones, around an eighth recorded once. General study findings and limits: Moderate but significant shortening of TCRB CDR3s was recorded in all four CD4+ subsets from Type 1 diabetes patients.

Specimen: naive CD4+ T cells from blood. These receptors were taken from a woman aged 18 to 35 with type 1 diabetes.

J is TRBJ2-7 and V is TRBV19, with TRBD1 matching 8 bases. V was clipped by 7 bases and J by 3 bases; unmatched bases: 23. CDR1 LNHDA and CDR2 SQIVND come from the germline V gene (reference sequence). The length of the CDR3 is 19 residues. The CDR3 DNA reads as TGTGCCAGTACCACTCTTAAACCGGGACAGGAGAGGTTACGCTACGAGCAGTACGTC. Amino acid sequence: CASTTLKPGQERLRYEQYV.

The chain links TRBV6-6 to TRBJ2-7; TRBD1 matches at 10 bases. Germline lookup yields CDR1 MNHNY and CDR2 SVGAGI (reference sequence). After removal of 0 bases from V and 2 bases from J, the junction contained 1 base not matched to a gene. The CDR3 consists of 15 residues. CDR3 protein: CASSYSTGGAYEQYV. DNA for the CDR3: TGTGCCAGCAGTTACTCGACAGGGGGCGCCTACGAGCAGTACGTC.

This chain connects TRBV7-9 to TRBJ2-5; D unresolved. The CDR3 extends over 13 amino acids. The V end lost 3 bases, the J end lost 1 base, and 6 bases lay between the germline ends. Germline V gene sequence: CDR1 SEHNR, CDR2 FQNEAQ (reference sequence). In DNA form, the CDR3 reads TGTGCCAGCAGCTTCGTCAGCCAAGAGACCCAGTACTTC. Protein sequence: CASSFVSQETQYF.

The V and J genes are TRBV19 and TRBJ1-3, with unresolved D. The V and J ends lost 7 bases and 3 bases respectively, with 13 bases between them. In germline, CDR1 is LNHDA, CDR2 SQIVND (reference sequence). The CDR3 is 14 residues long. CDR3 protein: CASIPRRDGNTIYF. CDR3 DNA: TGTGCCAGTATCCCACGGAGGGATGGAAACACCATATATTTT.

CDR3 sequence reads: CASPPGTGGESGQPQHF. The CDR3 DNA sequence: TGTGCCAGCCCCCCTGGGACAGGGGGCGAATCTGGTCAGCCCCAGCATTTT. This chain joins TRBV28 and TRBJ1-5; 12 nucleotides agree with TRBD1. Germline V CDR1 and CDR2: MDHEN, SYDVKM. The CDR3 runs to 17 residues. J gave up 6 bases and V 8 bases, and 14 bases lay outside the gene matches.

V gene TRBV7-3 combines with J gene TRBJ1-1, with D unclear. Germline CDR1 SGHTA, CDR2 FQGTGA. Trimming took 5 bases from V and 0 from J, leaving 7 bases between them. CDR3 length: 13 amino acids. CDR3 in DNA: TGTGCCAGCAGCGGGCAGGTGAACACTGAAGCTTTCTTT. It specifies CASSGQVNTEAFF.

A few counts support this clone. The V gene is TRBV6-6, the J gene TRBJ2-7; TRBD1 agrees at 7 bases. V lost 6 bases to trimming and J lost 0 bases; unmatched junction nucleotides: 11. Germline assignment: CDR1 MNHNY and CDR2 SVGAGI (reference sequence). The CDR3 spans 16 residues. This chain's CDR3 is CASRSSTGLISYEQYF. The CDR3 DNA sequence: TGTGCCAGCAGGTCGTCGACAGGGCTTATCTCCTACGAGCAGTACTTC.

In this sample, this clone turned up a few times. The chain joins TRBV14 to TRBJ1-2; D is unresolved. Germline V gene sequence: CDR1 SGHDN, CDR2 FVKESK. CDR3 length equals 14 residues. The germline V and J ends were trimmed by 3 bases and 6 bases, with 14 bases remaining between them. The CDR3 reads CASSQSGRLHGYTF. CDR3 in DNA: TGTGCCAGCAGCCAGAGCGGCAGGTTGCATGGCTACACCTTC.

V gene TRBV30 combines with J gene TRBJ1-1; D is uncertain. The CDR3 length is 12 residues. CDR1 and CDR2 (germline): GTSNPN, SVGIG (reference sequence). The V gene lost 1 base and the J gene lost 2 bases, with 5 bases spanning the gap. CDR3: CAWSGPNTEAFF. In DNA, the CDR3 is TGTGCCTGGAGTGGGCCAAACACTGAAGCTTTCTTT.